This T cell receptor (beta chain) was identified in a study of blood T cell repertoires in COVID-19. Original methodology: Quantification of nucleated cells was approximated via reference gene primer amplification. Produced via immunoSEQ multiplex PCR; TCRdb's table is partial and in-frame only. Clone size and V and J calls were adopted from that table, with D and trimming inferred from the DNA. There are tens of thousands of clones in the sample; approximately 80% occur only once, and 4% to 6% lies in the top ten. V lost 7 bases to trimming and J lost 4 bases; unmatched junction nucleotides: 7. The CDR3 length is 14 residues. CDR1 is SNHLY, CDR2 FYNNEI, per germline.

This sequence joins TRBV2 and TRBJ2-3, with TRBD2 identical over 8 bases. Sequenced: peripheral blood. This TCR came from a woman in her 70s with acute or convalescent COVID-19. The DNA for the CDR3 is TGTGCCAGCAAGGGACTAGTTTCCGCAGATACGCAGTATTTT. Encoded protein: CASKGLVSADTQYF. Drawing the rest from reference TRBV2 and TRBJ2-3, the complete variable domain is EPEVTQTPSHQVTQMGQEVILRCVPISNHLYFYWYRQILGQKVEFLVSFYNNEISEKSEIFDDQFSVERPDGSNFTLKIRSTKLEDSAMYFCASKGLVSADTQYFGPGTRLTVL.